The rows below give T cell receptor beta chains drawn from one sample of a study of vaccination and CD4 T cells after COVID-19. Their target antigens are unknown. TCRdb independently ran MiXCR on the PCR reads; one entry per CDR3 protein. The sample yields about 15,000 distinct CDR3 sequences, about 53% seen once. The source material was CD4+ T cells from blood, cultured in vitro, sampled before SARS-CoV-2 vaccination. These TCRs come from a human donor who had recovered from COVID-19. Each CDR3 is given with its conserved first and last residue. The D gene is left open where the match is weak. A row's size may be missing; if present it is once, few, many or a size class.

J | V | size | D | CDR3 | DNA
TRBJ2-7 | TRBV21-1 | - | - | CASSKVETRKSYEQYF | TGTGCCAGCAGCAAAGTAGAGACTAGGAAGTCCTACGAGCAGTACTTC
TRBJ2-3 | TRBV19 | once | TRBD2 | CATSASGSTDTQYF | TGTGCCACATCGGCTAGCGGGAGTACAGATACGCAGTATTTT
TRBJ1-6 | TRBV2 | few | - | CASKAEDYNSPLHF | TGTGCCAGCAAGGCAGAAGACTATAATTCACCCCTCCACTTT
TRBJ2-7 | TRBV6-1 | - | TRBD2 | CASNFPGLAAGGYEQYF | TGTGCCAGCAATTTCCCGGGACTAGCAGCCGGCGGGTACGAGCAGTACTTC
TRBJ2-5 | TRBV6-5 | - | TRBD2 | CASSYFLAGEETQYF | TGTGCCAGCAGTTATTTCCTAGCGGGAGAAGAGACCCAGTACTTC
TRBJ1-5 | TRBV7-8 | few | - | CASSLSGQVAQPQHF | TGTGCCAGCAGCTTATCGGGTCAGGTTGCTCAGCCCCAGCATTTT
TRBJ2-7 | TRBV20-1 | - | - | CSANDRRAEYGEQYF | TGCAGTGCTAATGACAGGAGGGCCGAATACGGCGAGCAGTACTTC
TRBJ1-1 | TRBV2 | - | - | CASSGGRANTEAFF | TGTGCCAGCAGTGGAGGAAGGGCGAACACTGAAGCTTTCTTT
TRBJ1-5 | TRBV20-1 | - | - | CSVNGKSGYSNQPQHF | TGCAGTGTTAATGGTAAGAGTGGGTACAGCAATCAGCCCCAGCATTTT
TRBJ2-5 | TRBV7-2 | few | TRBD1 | CASSQQGMVGETQYF | TGTGCCAGCAGCCAACAGGGGATGGTGGGGGAGACCCAGTACTTC
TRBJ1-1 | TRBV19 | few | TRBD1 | CASSHTRTGRTEAFF | TGTGCCAGTAGCCACACCAGGACAGGGAGGACTGAAGCTTTCTTT
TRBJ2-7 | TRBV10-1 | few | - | CASSLIGSGHARYEQYF | TGCGCCAGCAGCCTGATAGGGAGCGGTCACGCTCGGTACGAGCAGTACTTC
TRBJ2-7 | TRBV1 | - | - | CTSSQVTLVGYEQYF | TGCACCAGCAGCCAAGTTACCCTAGTCGGGTACGAGCAGTACTTC
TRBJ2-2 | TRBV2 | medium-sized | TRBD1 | CASSTGGYRTTLNTGELFF | TGTGCCAGCAGTACAGGGGGATATCGCACTACCCTGAACACCGGGGAGCTGTTTTTT
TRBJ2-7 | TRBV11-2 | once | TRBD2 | CASSYGTSGNYEQYF | TGTGCCAGCAGTTACGGGACTAGCGGAAACTACGAGCAGTACTTC
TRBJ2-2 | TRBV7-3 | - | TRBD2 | CASSLTGSSGLNTGELFF | TGTGCCAGCAGCCTCACAGGGTCTAGCGGGTTGAACACCGGGGAGCTGTTTTTT
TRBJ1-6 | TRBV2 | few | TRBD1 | CASSVTGGTNSPLHF | TGTGCCAGCAGCGTGACAGGGGGCACGAATTCACCCCTCCACTTT
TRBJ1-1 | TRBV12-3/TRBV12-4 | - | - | CASSLRFMNTEAFF | TGTGCCAGCAGTTTACGGTTCATGAACACTGAAGCTTTCTTT
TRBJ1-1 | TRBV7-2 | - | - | CASSLGTTSVNTEAFF | TGTGCCAGCAGCTTAGGAACCACCAGCGTAAACACTGAAGCTTTCTTT
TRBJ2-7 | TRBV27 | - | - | CASSLDYAGQYF | TGTGCCAGCAGTTTAGACTACGCCGGGCAGTACTTC
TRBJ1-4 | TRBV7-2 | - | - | CASSPGAFGEKLFF | TGTGCCAGCAGCCCAGGGGCGTTTGGTGAAAAACTGTTTTTT
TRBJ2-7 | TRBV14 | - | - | CASSRMRGTGVYEQYF | TGTGCCAGCAGTCGAATGCGGGGGACAGGTGTGTACGAGCAGTACTTC
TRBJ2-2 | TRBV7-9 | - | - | CASSPEWTGELFF | TGTGCCAGCAGCCCGGAGTGGACCGGGGAGCTGTTTTTT
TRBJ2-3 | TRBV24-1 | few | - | CATSDVDTASTDTQYF | TGTGCCACCAGTGACGTTGACACAGCTAGCACAGATACGCAGTATTTT
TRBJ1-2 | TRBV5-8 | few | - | CASSLSWGADYGYTF | TGTGCCAGCAGCTTGTCTTGGGGGGCGGACTATGGCTACACCTTC
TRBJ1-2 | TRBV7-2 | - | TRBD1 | CASSLGTAVGGYTF | TGTGCCAGCAGCTTGGGGACAGCGGTCGGAGGCTACACCTTC
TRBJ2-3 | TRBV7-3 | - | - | CASSLLGQGSDTQYF | TGTGCCAGCAGCTTATTGGGTCAGGGCTCAGATACGCAGTATTTT
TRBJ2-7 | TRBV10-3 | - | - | CAISERGFYEQYF | TGTGCCATCAGTGAGCGCGGTTTCTACGAGCAGTACTTC
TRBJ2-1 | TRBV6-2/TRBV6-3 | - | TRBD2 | CASSSGSSYNEQFF | TGTGCCAGCAGTAGCGGGAGCTCCTACAATGAGCAGTTCTTC
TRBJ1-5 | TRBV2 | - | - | CASSVGLGGARPQHF | TGTGCCAGCAGTGTGGGTCTAGGGGGTGCGAGGCCCCAGCATTTT
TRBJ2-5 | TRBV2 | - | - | CASSRHSQLETQYF | TGTGCCAGCAGTAGGCACAGTCAACTAGAGACCCAGTACTTC
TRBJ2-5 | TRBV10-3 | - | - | CAISDFADETQYF | TGTGCCATCAGTGACTTTGCAGATGAGACCCAGTACTTC
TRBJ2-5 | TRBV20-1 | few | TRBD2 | CSARVAGVQETQYF | TGCAGTGCTAGAGTGGCGGGGGTCCAAGAGACCCAGTACTTC
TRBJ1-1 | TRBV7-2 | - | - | CASRAGYTEAFF | TGTGCCAGCAGGGCAGGGTACACTGAAGCTTTCTTT
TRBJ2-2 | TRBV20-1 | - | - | CSAEPRVPGELFF | TGCAGTGCAGAGCCGAGGGTACCCGGGGAGCTGTTTTTT
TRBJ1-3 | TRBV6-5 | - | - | CASSFTGDSGNTIYF | TGTGCCAGCAGTTTCACAGGTGACTCTGGAAACACCATATATTTT
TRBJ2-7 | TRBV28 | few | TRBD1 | CASSPTGGMFRTRPYEQYF | TGTGCCAGCAGTCCGACAGGGGGGATGTTTAGGACTAGACCCTACGAGCAGTACTTC
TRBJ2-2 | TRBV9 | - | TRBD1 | CASSTRTGGNTGELFF | TGTGCCAGCAGCACGCGGACAGGGGGGAACACCGGGGAGCTGTTTTTT
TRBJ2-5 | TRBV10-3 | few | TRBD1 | CAISETRDSKETQYF | TGTGCCATCAGTGAGACCCGGGACAGTAAAGAGACCCAGTACTTC
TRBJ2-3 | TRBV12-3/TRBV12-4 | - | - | CASSFMGWASNTDTQYF | TGTGCCAGCAGTTTTATGGGGTGGGCTTCCAACACAGATACGCAGTATTTT
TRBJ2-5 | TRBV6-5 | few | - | CASSSSDLDETQYF | TGTGCCAGCAGCTCCTCGGACCTTGACGAGACCCAGTACTTC
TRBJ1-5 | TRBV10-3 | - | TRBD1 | CAISERIGQGEIQPQHF | TGTGCCATCAGTGAGAGAATCGGACAGGGGGAGATTCAGCCCCAGCATTTT
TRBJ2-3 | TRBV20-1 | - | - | CSALYFQDGATDTQYF | TGCAGTGCCCTATATTTTCAGGACGGGGCCACAGATACGCAGTATTTT
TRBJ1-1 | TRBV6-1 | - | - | CASRITTRYNTEAFF | TGTGCCAGCAGAATTACGACCCGTTATAACACTGAAGCTTTCTTT
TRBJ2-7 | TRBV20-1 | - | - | CSARRGGVEQYF | TGCAGTGCTAGACGTGGAGGAGTGGAGCAGTACTTC
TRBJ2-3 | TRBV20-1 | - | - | CSAAPQGGLSTDTQYF | TGCAGTGCCGCCCCCCAGGGGGGACTAAGCACAGATACGCAGTATTTT
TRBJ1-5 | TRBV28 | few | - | CASSPWGRGHNQPQHF | TGTGCCAGCAGCCCCTGGGGGAGGGGTCATAATCAGCCCCAGCATTTT
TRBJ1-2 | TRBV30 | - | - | CASTSPGSSYGYTF | TGTGCCTCAACCTCCCCGGGTTCCTCCTATGGCTACACCTTC
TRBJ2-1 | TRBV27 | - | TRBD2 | CASSYRTSDLQNNEQFF | TGTGCCAGCAGTTACAGGACTAGCGACCTACAGAACAATGAGCAGTTCTTC
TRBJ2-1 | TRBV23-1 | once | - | CASSQPGGLRSYNEQFF | TGCGCCAGCAGTCAACCTGGGGGGCTTCGCTCCTACAATGAGCAGTTCTTC
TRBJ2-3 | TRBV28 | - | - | CASSLPFTSTDTQYF | TGTGCCAGCAGTTTACCTTTCACTTCCACAGATACGCAGTATTTT
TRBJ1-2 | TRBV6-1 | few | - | CASSEVSSYGYTF | TGTGCCAGCAGTGAAGTAAGTAGCTATGGCTACACCTTC
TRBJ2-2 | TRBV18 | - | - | CASSPPRQGNTGELFF | TGTGCCAGCTCACCACCCCGGCAGGGGAACACCGGGGAGCTGTTTTTT
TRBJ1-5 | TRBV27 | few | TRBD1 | CASSGGTGGYWENQPQHF | TGTGCCAGCAGTGGAGGGACAGGGGGTTACTGGGAGAATCAGCCCCAGCATTTT
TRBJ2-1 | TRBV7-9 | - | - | CASSFRLSLGYNEQFF | TGTGCCAGCAGCTTTCGGCTGAGCCTAGGTTACAATGAGCAGTTCTTC